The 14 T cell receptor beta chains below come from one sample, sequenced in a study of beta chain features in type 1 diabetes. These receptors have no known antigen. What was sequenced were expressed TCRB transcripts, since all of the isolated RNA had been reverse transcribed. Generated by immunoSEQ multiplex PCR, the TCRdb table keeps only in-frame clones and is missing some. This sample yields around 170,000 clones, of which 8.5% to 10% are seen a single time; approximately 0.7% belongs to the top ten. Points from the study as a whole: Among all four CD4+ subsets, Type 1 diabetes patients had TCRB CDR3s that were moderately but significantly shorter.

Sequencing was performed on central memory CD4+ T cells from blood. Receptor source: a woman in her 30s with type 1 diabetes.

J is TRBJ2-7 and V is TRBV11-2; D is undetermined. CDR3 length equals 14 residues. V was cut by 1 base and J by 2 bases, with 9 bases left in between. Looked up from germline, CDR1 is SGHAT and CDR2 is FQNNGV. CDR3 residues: CASSLALFTYEQYF. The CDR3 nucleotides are TGTGCCAGCAGCTTAGCTCTCTTTACCTACGAGCAGTACTTC. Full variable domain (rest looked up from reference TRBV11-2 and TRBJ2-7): EAGVAQSPRYKIIEKRQSVAFWCNPISGHATLYWYQQILGQGPKLLIQFQNNGVVDDSQLPKDRFSAERLKGVDSTLKIQPAKLEDSAVYLCASSLALFTYEQYFGPGTRLTVT.

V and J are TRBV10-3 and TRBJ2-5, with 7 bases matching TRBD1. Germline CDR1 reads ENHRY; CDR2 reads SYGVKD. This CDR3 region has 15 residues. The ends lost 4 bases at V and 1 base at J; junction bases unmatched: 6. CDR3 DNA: TGTGCCATCAGTGTAAGGGGGCGCCTCCAAGAGACCCAGTACTTC. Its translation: CAISVRGRLQETQYF.

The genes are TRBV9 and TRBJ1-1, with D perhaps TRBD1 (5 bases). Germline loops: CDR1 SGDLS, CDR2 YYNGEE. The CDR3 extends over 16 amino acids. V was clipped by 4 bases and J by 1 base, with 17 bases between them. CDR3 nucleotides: TGTGCCAGCAGCCCGCGGGGGAATTTAGGGAACACTGAAGCTTTCTTT. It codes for CASSPRGNLGNTEAFF.

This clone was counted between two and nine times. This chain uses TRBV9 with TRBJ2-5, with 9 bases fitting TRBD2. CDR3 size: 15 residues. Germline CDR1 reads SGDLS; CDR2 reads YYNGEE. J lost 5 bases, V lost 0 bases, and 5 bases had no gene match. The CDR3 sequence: CASSVGRREGETQYF. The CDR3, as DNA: TGTGCCAGCAGCGTAGGGAGGCGGGAGGGGGAGACCCAGTACTTC.

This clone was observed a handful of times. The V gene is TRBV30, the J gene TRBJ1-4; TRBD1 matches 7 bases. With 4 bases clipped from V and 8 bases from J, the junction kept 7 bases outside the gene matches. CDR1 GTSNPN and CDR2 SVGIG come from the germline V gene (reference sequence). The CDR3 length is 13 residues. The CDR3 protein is CAWTLAGGEKLFF. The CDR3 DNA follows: TGTGCCTGGACCCTGGCAGGGGGGGAAAAACTGTTTTTT. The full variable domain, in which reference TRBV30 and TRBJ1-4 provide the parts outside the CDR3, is SQTIHQWPATLVQPVGSPLSLECTVEGTSNPNLYWYRQAAGRGLQLLFYSVGIGQISSEVPQNLSASRPQDRQFILSSKKLLLSDSGFYLCAWTLAGGEKLFFGSGTQLSVL.

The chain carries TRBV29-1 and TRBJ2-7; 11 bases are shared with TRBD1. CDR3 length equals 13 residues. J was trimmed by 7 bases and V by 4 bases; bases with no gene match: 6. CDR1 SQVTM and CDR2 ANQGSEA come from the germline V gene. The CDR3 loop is CSVAGQGVGEQYF. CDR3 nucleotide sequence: TGCAGCGTTGCGGGACAGGGGGTGGGGGAGCAGTACTTC.

Here the CDR3 reads CSVAPSQSYEQYF. DNA for the CDR3: TGCAGCGTCGCGCCCTCTCAATCCTACGAGCAGTACTTC. This chain joins TRBV29-1 and TRBJ2-7; D is ambiguous. CDR1 and CDR2 from the germline V gene are SQVTM and ANQGSEA. Deletions cut 6 bases from V and 1 base from J, with 13 bases between. This CDR3 has 13 residues.

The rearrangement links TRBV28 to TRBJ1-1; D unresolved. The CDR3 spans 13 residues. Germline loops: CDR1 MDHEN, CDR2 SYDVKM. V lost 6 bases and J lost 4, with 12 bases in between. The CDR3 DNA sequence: TGTGCCAGCAGGTCTCAGACGGGCACTGAAGCTTTCTTT. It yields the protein CASRSQTGTEAFF. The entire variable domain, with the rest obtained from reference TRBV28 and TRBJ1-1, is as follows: DVKVTQSSRYLVKRTGEKVFLECVQDMDHENMFWYRQDPGLGLRLIYFSYDVKMKEKGDIPEGYSVSREKKERFSLILESASTNQTSMYLCASRSQTGTEAFFGQGTRLTVV.

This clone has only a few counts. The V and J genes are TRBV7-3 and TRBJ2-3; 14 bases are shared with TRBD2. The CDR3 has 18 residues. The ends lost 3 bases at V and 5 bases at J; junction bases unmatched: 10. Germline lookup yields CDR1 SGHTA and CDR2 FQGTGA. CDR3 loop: CASSFGTSGRRLGDTQYF. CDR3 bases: TGTGCCAGCAGCTTTGGGACTAGCGGGAGAAGATTAGGAGATACGCAGTATTTT.

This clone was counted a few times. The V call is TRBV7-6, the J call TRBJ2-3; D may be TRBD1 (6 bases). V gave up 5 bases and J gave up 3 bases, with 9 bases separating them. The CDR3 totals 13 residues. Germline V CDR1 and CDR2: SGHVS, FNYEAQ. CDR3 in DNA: TGTGCCAGCAGCCTAGGGACAACAGATACGCAGTATTTT. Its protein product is CASSLGTTDTQYF.

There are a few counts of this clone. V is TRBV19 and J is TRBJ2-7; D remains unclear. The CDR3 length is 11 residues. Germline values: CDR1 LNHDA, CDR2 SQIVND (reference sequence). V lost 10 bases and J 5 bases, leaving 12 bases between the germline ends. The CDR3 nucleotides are TGTGCCACCCAGGATCTCAACGAGCAGTACTTC. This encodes CATQDLNEQYF. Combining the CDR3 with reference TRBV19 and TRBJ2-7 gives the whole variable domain DGGITQSPKYLFRKEGQNVTLSCEQNLNHDAMYWYRQDPGQGLRLIYYSQIVNDFQKGDIAEGYSVSREKKESFPLTVTSAQKNPTAFYLCATQDLNEQYFGPGTRLTVT.

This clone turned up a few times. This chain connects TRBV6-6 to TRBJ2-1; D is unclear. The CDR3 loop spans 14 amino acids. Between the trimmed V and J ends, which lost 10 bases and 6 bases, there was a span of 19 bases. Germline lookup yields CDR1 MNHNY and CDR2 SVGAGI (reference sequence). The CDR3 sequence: CATVTRKVGNEQFF. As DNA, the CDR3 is TGTGCCACCGTAACCCGCAAAGTCGGCAATGAGCAGTTCTTC.

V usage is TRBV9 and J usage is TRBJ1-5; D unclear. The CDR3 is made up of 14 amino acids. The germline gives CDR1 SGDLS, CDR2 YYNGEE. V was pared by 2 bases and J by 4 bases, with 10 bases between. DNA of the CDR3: TGTGCCAGCAGCGTCGGGGAGGTTAATCAGCCCCAGCATTTT. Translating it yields CASSVGEVNQPQHF.

DNA of the CDR3: TGCGCCAGCCGGGACAGTCAAGAGACCCAGTACTTC. This translates into CASRDSQETQYF. The chain employs TRBV5-1 and TRBJ2-5; 7 positions match TRBD1. The germline CDR1 and CDR2 sequences are SGHRS and YFSETQ. The CDR3 length is 12 residues. Trimming took 7 bases from V and 2 from J; bases not matched to a gene: 2. Based on the CDR3 plus reference TRBV5-1 and TRBJ2-5, the full variable domain is KAGVTQTPRYLIKTRGQQVTLSCSPISGHRSVSWYQQTPGQGLQFLFEYFSETQRNKGNFPGRFSGRQFSNSRSEMNVSTLELGDSALYLCASRDSQETQYFGPGTRLLVL.